The 10 T cell receptor beta chains below were found in one sample sequenced in a study of early T cells in non-severe SARS-CoV-2 infection. Using its own MiXCR run on the 5' RACE reads, TCRdb lists one record per CDR3 protein. Of 45,000 to 55,000 distinct CDR3 sequences listed, about 7.8% were seen once; the top ten hold about 5.3%. The sample taken for sequencing was whole blood. These receptor sequences come from an adult who was a healthcare worker with PCR-confirmed SARS-CoV-2 infection or an uninfected control (not recorded which).

This clonotype was counted many times. This chain connects TRBV4-2 to TRBJ2-3; no clear D. With 5 bases removed from V and 2 bases from J, the gap between germline ends came to 14 bases. The V gene's germline CDR1 is LGHNA and CDR2 YNFKEQ. This CDR3 spans 15 amino acids. CDR3 sequence (DNA): TGTGCCAGCAGCGGGAACGGTGGGTCCACAGATACGCAGTATTTT. Its translation is CASSGNGGSTDTQYF.

This clonotype was seen repeatedly, ten times or more. This rearrangement joins TRBV12-3 or TRBV12-4 to TRBJ1-5; TRBD1 matches at 7 bases. The CDR3 has 14 amino acids. V dropped 6 bases and J dropped 6; count of bases not matched to a gene: 8. The CDR3 DNA follows: TGTGCCAGCAGGGACGACAGGGCGGCTCAGCCCCAGCATTTT. Encoded protein: CASRDDRAAQPQHF.

The chain carries TRBV29-1 and TRBJ2-3; perhaps TRBD1 as D (5 bases). The CDR3 covers 13 residues. Trimming took 3 bases from V and 2 from J, leaving 9 bases between them. CDR1 and CDR2 from the germline V gene are SQVTM and ANQGSEA. This chain's CDR3 is CSVDRQPTDTQYF. Written as DNA, the CDR3 is TGCAGCGTTGATCGACAGCCCACAGATACGCAGTATTTT.

This rearrangement joins TRBV29-1 to TRBJ1-2, with 7 bases that match TRBD1. V shed 6 bases and J 2 bases; nucleotides not matched to a gene: 3. Looked up from germline, CDR1 is SQVTM and CDR2 is ANQGSEA. The CDR3 is 12 residues long. The CDR3 is CSVQGQNYGYTF. CDR3 DNA: TGCAGCGTCCAGGGACAGAACTATGGCTACACCTTC.

This clonotype came up many times. The chain has TRBV4-3 and TRBJ2-3, with no clear D. Germline values: CDR1 LGHNA, CDR2 YSLEER. Trimming removed 4 bases from V and 5 bases from J, with 10 bases in between. This CDR3 comprises 13 residues. In DNA form, the CDR3 reads TGCGCCAGCAGCCGCCAAAAAGGAGATACGCAGTATTTT. Encoded protein: CASSRQKGDTQYF.

In this sample, this clonotype turned up many times. The chain employs TRBV4-3 and TRBJ1-4; TRBD1 might be the D (6 bases). Trimming took 1 base from V and 10 from J, leaving 19 bases between them. This CDR3 comprises 16 residues. Germline CDR1 is LGHNA and CDR2 is YSLEER. The CDR3 DNA sequence: TGCGCCAGCAGCCAAGGCACCAGGGGCCTCGTTGGAAAACTGTTTTTT. It encodes CASSQGTRGLVGKLFF.

This sequence joins TRBV30 and TRBJ1-2, with a tentative D call TRBD1 (5 bases). The germline V gene encodes CDR1 GTSNPN and CDR2 SVGIG (reference sequence). Trimming left V 4 bases short and J 6 bases short, with 12 bases between. The CDR3 has 12 amino acids. CDR3 amino acids: CAWTPGGDGYTF. Here the CDR3 DNA reads TGTGCCTGGACCCCCGGAGGGGATGGCTACACCTTC.

V and J are TRBV2 and TRBJ2-7; D unclear. CDR3 length: 13 residues. The V end lost 8 bases, the J end lost 2 bases, and 13 bases lay between the germline ends. The germline V gene encodes CDR1 SNHLY and CDR2 FYNNEI. This CDR3 reads CASAAQPTYEQYF. CDR3 DNA sequence: TGTGCCAGCGCGGCACAGCCTACCTACGAGCAGTACTTC. Together with reference TRBV2 and TRBJ2-7, the CDR3 gives the full variable domain: EPEVTQTPSHQVTQMGQEVILRCVPISNHLYFYWYRQILGQKVEFLVSFYNNEISEKSEIFDDQFSVERPDGSNFTLKIRSTKLEDSAMYFCASAAQPTYEQYFGPGTRLTVT.

This clonotype was seen only a few times. The rearrangement joins TRBV27 to TRBJ2-1; TRBD2 is a possible D gene (6 bases). The CDR3 consists of 13 residues. V lost 6 bases, J lost 3 bases, and 9 bases lay in between. Germline CDR1 is MNHEY and CDR2 is SMNVEV (reference sequence). For the CDR3, the DNA is TGTGCCAGCAGCCGGGGGAGCTACAATGAGCAGTTCTTC. Translation gives CASSRGSYNEQFF.

This clonotype was seen repeatedly, ten times or more. The chain combines TRBV6-2 or TRBV6-3 with TRBJ1-5, with 7 positions matching TRBD1. The CDR3 consists of 15 residues. V was pared by 5 bases and J by 0 bases, with 4 bases of the junction left unmatched. Germline assignment: CDR1 MNHEY and CDR2 SVGEGT. The CDR3 coding sequence is TGTGCCAGCAGTCAATGGACAGGTAGCAATCAGCCCCAGCATTTT. It specifies CASSQWTGSNQPQHF.